This T cell receptor (beta chain) was recorded in a study of CD8 T cells in ankylosing spondylitis (dated by TCRdb to the late 2010s). Notes on the research overall: T cell receptor beta repertoires were profiled in healthy donors and ankylosing spondylitis patients so that disease-linked TCR variants could be found. The full study cohort comprised about 25 ankylosing spondylitis patients and around 100 healthy donors. Peripheral blood samples were taken, and synovial fluid was additionally collected from ankylosing spondylitis patients. The research as a whole found: Blood from ankylosing spondylitis patients appeared to be characterized by a TCR beta motif made up of several highly homologous amino acid variants. Some of the motif variants had been reported before in the synovial fluid and blood of reactive arthritis patients, a finding that suggests common disease-initiation mechanisms. In peripheral blood, the disease-linked clones were found at relatively low frequencies and had a CD8+ phenotype. The disease-linked clones were reported to be significantly enriched in matched synovial fluid samples from ankylosing spondylitis patients.

The sequencer was an Illumina HiSeq 2500. TCR beta libraries were prepared by quantitative 5'-RACE with molecular barcodes. On the authors' methods: To identify disease-linked TCR variants, a new computational method was used, one built on a probabilistic model of VDJ rearrangement. Starting from the raw public reads, TCRdb applied fastp trimming at Q25, assembled clones with MiXCR and retained in-frame beta chains. Records with the same CDR3 protein are collapsed into one entry carrying the most frequent genes and DNA. TCRdb's processing, not the authors' own work, is the source of the V and J calls. Counted in this sample were fewer than 550,000 distinct CDR3 sequences; 5.3% of them appeared once. Approximately 4% of the sample is held by the ten biggest clonotypes. Taken from the germline V gene, the CDR1 and CDR2 loops are MNHEY and SVGAGI. The CDR3 runs 14 residues from the cysteine to the phenylalanine. Just the 42-base CDR3 DNA is kept, in frame starting at base 1. V was cut back by 3 bases and J by 5 bases, leaving a gap of 13 bases between them.

As regards this clonotype: The target of this receptor is not known. The input lacks base qualities; no much larger clone sits a single base away.

The material sequenced was blood, either unsorted or a sorted T cell fraction (not recorded which). The chain is made from TRBV6-5 and TRBJ1-2, with no reliable assignment of the D segment. The receptor was isolated from a male donor with ankylosing spondylitis. CDR3 loop: CASSYRPGGYGYTF. The nucleotide sequence is given as TGTGCCAGCAGTTATCGTCCAGGTGGATATGGCTACACCTTC.